The T cell receptor beta chain under discussion was sequenced for a study of cytomegalovirus exposure and HLA in healthy donors. Study-wide context: An early data release held 79 million or so unique TCRs from HLA-typed donors. Points from the study as a whole: Altogether, 150 to 200 TCR beta chains were recorded as cytomegalovirus-associated.

The sample holds a few counts of this clone. Its target is not known. Trimming cost V 4 bases and J 0 bases, with 12 bases left between them. Germline CDR1 and CDR2: SQVTM and ANQGSEA. The CDR3 loop spans 14 amino acids. Both 60 Vbeta primers and 13 Jbeta primers went into the PCR. Profiled with immunoSEQ multiplex PCR; TCRdb holds only in-frame clones, not every one. Of about 160,000 clones listed, 77% are singletons. Sequenced sample: PBMCs. This clonotype was obtained from a woman aged 30 to 39 in good health and CMV-seronegative. J is TRBJ1-1 and V is TRBV29-1; D perhaps matches TRBD1 (5 bases). CDR3 sequence: CSVARQYMNTEAFF. The CDR3 DNA reads as TGCAGCGTTGCCAGACAGTACATGAACACTGAAGCTTTCTTT.